These 5 T cell receptor beta chains were all obtained from the same sample, sequenced in a study of T cells in localized non-small cell lung cancer. Sequenced by immunoSEQ multiplex PCR; TCRdb stores in-frame clones only, minus some. The sample records 2,500 to 3,000 clones, 25% to 30% being singletons. Sequenced here: lung tumor tissue, sampled before any cancer treatment. All receptors come from a female donor of 60 years or more with stage I lung adenocarcinoma.

This clone was picked up a small number of times. V is TRBV6-8 and J is TRBJ1-3, with 7 bases matching TRBD1. Trimming cost V 5 bases and J 0 bases; bases outside gene matches: 7. This CDR3 comprises 16 residues. Germline loops: CDR1 MNHGY, CDR2 SAAAGT. The CDR3, as DNA: TGTGCCAGCAGTCTTGGGGACAGATTCTCTGGAAACACCATATATTTT. Protein: CASSLGDRFSGNTIYF.

This clone was counted between two and nine times. The chain uses TRBV29-1 and TRBJ1-2, with D hard to call. CDR1 and CDR2 from the germline V gene are SQVTM and ANQGSEA. The CDR3 has 12 amino acids. Trimming cost V 1 base and J 8 bases, with 11 bases left between them. CDR3 sequence (DNA): TGCAGCGTTGAAGCGCAGAGCGGGGGCTACACCTTC. As protein: CSVEAQSGGYTF.

This clone has just a few counts. This chain uses TRBV7-7 with TRBJ2-7; 8 bases agree with TRBD1. This CDR3 contains 14 residues. After removal of 4 bases from V and 6 bases from J, the junction contained 8 bases not matched to a gene. Germline CDR1 is SSHAT and CDR2 is FNYEAQ (reference sequence). CDR3 protein: CASSWGTGEVEQYF. For the CDR3, the DNA is TGTGCCAGCAGCTGGGGGACAGGAGAGGTCGAGCAGTACTTC.

This clone occurred a few times. V and J are TRBV15 and TRBJ2-3; possibly TRBD1 or TRBD2 for D (6 bases each). Germline CDR1 reads LNHNV; CDR2 reads YYDKDF (reference sequence). This CDR3 is 17 amino acids long. Trimming shortened V by 0 bases and J by 0 bases, and 13 bases separated the two germline ends. The CDR3 region has the DNA TGTGCCACCAGCAGAGATTTCGGGGGCCTCAGCACAGATACGCAGTATTTT. It yields the protein CATSRDFGGLSTDTQYF.

The chain recombines TRBV19 with TRBJ2-2; 10 positions agree with TRBD1. V was pared by 8 bases and J by 2 bases, with 14 bases of the junction left unmatched. This CDR3 region has 18 residues. Germline V gene lookup returns CDR1 LNHDA and CDR2 SQIVND (reference sequence). The CDR3 reads CASLPAPGTGVNTGELFF. CDR3 bases: TGTGCCAGTCTTCCCGCGCCCGGGACAGGGGTTAACACCGGGGAGCTGTTTTTT.